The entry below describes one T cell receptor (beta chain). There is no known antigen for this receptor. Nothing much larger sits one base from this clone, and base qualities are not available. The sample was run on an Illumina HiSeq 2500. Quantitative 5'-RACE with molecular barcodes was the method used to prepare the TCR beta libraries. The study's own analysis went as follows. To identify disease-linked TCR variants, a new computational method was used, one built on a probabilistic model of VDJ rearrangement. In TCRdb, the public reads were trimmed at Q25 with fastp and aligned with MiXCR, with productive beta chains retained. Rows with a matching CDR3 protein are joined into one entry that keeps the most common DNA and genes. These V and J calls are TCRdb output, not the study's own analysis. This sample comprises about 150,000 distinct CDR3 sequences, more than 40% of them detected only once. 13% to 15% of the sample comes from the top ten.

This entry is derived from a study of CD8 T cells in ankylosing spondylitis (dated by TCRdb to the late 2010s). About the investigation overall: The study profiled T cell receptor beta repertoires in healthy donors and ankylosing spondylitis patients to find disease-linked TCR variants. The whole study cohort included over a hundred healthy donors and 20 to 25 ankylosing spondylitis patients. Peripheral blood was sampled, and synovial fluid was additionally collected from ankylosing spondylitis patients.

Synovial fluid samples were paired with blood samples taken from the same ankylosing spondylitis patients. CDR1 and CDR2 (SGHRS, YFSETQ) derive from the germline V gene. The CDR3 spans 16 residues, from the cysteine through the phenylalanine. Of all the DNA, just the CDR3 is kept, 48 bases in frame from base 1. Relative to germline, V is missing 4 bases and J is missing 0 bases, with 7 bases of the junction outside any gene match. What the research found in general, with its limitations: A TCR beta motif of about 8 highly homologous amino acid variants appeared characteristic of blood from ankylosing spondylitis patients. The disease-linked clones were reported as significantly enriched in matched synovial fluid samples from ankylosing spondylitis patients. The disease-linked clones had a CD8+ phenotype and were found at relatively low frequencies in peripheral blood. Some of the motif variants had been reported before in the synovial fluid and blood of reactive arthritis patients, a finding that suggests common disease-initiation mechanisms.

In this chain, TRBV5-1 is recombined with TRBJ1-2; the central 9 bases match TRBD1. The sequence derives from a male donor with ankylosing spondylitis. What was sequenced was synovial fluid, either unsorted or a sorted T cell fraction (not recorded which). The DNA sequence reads TGCGCCAGCAGCACCACACAGGGGGCGTCTAACTATGGCTACACCTTC. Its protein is CASSTTQGASNYGYTF.